The 20 T cell receptor beta chains in this list originate from one sample, sequenced in a study of CD8+CD57+ T cells in acquired aplastic anemia. TCR beta VDJ and CDR3 were profiled, and genomic DNA was the template. TCRdb itself ran the reads through MiXCR, one entry per CDR3 protein. The sample shows just over 200,000 distinct CDR3 sequences, 60% to 80% of them seen only once. Patients included in sequencing had previously demonstrated CD8+CD57+ cell expansion by flow cytometry. Sequencing was performed on sorted CD4+, CD8+, or CD8+CD57+ T cells (not recorded which) from PBMCs. The receptors here all came from a human donor with aplastic anemia.

The chain couples TRBV20-1 to TRBJ2-5; tentative D call: TRBD1 (5 bases). V was pared by 0 bases and J by 3 bases, with 11 bases between. The germline CDR1 and CDR2 sequences are DFQATT and SNEGSKA (reference sequence). The CDR3 extends over 14 amino acids. CDR3 coding DNA: TGCAGTGCTAGAGAAGGGGCAGCTGAAGAGACCCAGTACTTC. Its protein is CSAREGAAEETQYF.

The chain employs TRBV7-9 and TRBJ1-1; D ambiguous. The CDR3 consists of 13 residues. V was trimmed by 5 bases and J by 7 bases, leaving 14 bases between them. Germline CDR1 reads SEHNR; CDR2 reads FQNEAQ (reference sequence). The CDR3 region has the DNA TGTGCCAGCAGCCGGACGTGGTTAGGTGAAGCTTTCTTT. It codes for CASSRTWLGEAFF.

V gene TRBV7-2 combines with J gene TRBJ1-6; the D is unclear. The ends were cut back, 3 bases at V and 3 bases at J, with 9 bases in the middle. This CDR3 spans 15 amino acids. Germline V CDR1 and CDR2: SGHTA, FQGNSA. As DNA, the CDR3 is TGTGCCAGCAGCTTGTCCCAGCTCTATAATTCACCCCTCCACTTT. Its translation: CASSLSQLYNSPLHF.

The rearrangement links TRBV10-3 to TRBJ1-4; D possibly corresponds to TRBD1 (6 bases). The CDR3 contains 12 residues. Germline V lookup: CDR1 ENHRY, CDR2 SYGVKD. V shed 11 bases and J shed 7 bases, with 14 bases lying between them. For the CDR3, the DNA is TGTGCCTCTTCAGGGGATGGTGAAAAACTGTTTTTT. Translated: CASSGDGEKLFF.

The CDR3 loop reads CASSQGGFNQPQHF. The CDR3 bases are TGCGCCAGCAGCCAGGGGGGGTTCAATCAGCCCCAGCATTTT. The V gene is TRBV4-1, the J gene TRBJ1-5; TRBD1 might be the D (5 bases). The CDR3 runs 14 residues. Trimming took 3 bases from V and 3 from J, leaving 9 bases between them. Germline V gene lookup returns CDR1 MGHRA and CDR2 YSYEKL.

This clonotype was detected only a few times. In DNA, the CDR3 is TGTGCCAGCAGTGAATCCCGGGACCAACATCAGACTGGCTTAAGCTCCTACGAGCAGTACTTC. It encodes CASSESRDQHQTGLSSYEQYF. The genes are TRBV25-1 and TRBJ2-7, with D perhaps given as TRBD1 or TRBD2 (5 bases each). Germline V gene data show CDR1 as MGHDK and CDR2 as SYGVNS. The CDR3 covers 21 residues. V dropped 1 base and J dropped 0 bases, with 28 bases sitting between them.

The count of this clonotype is one. The rearrangement uses TRBV7-9 and TRBJ1-1; D call uncertain. The germline CDR1 and CDR2 sequences are SEHNR and FQNEAQ (reference sequence). This CDR3 comprises 13 residues. V dropped 4 bases and J dropped 3 bases, with 9 bases sitting between them. CDR3 bases: TGTGCCAGCAGCTACGACCGGTACACTGAAGCTTTCTTT. Translating it yields CASSYDRYTEAFF.

This clonotype has at least ten counts. The chain is built from TRBV6-6 and TRBJ1-2, with D perhaps matching TRBD1 (5 bases). The V gene's germline CDR1 is MNHNY and CDR2 SVGAGI (reference sequence). The CDR3 spans 13 residues. V was shortened by 6 bases and J by 7 bases, with 15 bases between the two germline ends. CDR3 in amino acids: CASRVGGVFGYTF. As DNA, the CDR3 is TGTGCCAGCAGAGTCGGGGGGGTCTTTGGCTACACCTTC.

The V and J genes are TRBV7-9 and TRBJ2-2; no clear D gene. There are 14 residues in the CDR3. Germline V gives CDR1 SEHNR, CDR2 FQNEAQ (reference sequence). Trimming left V 7 bases short and J 5 bases short, with 14 bases between. The CDR3 is CASTTAAGTGELFF. Here the CDR3 DNA reads TGTGCCAGCACCACGGCGGCAGGAACCGGGGAGCTGTTTTTT. The variable domain in full, with the rest retrieved from reference TRBV7-9 and TRBJ2-2, is DTGVSQNPRHKITKRGQNVTFRCDPISEHNRLYWYRQTLGQGPEFLTYFQNEAQLEKSRLLSDRFSAERPKGSFSTLEIQRTEQGDSAMYLCASTTAAGTGELFFGEGSRLTVL.

This clonotype was seen just once. V gene TRBV15 combines with J gene TRBJ2-5; no firm D call. This CDR3 contains 12 residues. The V and J ends lost 4 bases and 13 bases respectively, with 16 bases between them. Per germline, CDR1 LNHNV and CDR2 YYDKDF (reference sequence). The CDR3 bases are TGTGCCACCAGCATATTCCGAGTCCCTATGTACTTC. Its translation is CATSIFRVPMYF.

The sample holds a few counts of this clonotype. The rearrangement uses TRBV7-2 and TRBJ1-1, with D uncertain. In germline, CDR1 is SGHTA, CDR2 FQGNSA. The CDR3 covers 15 residues. V was clipped by 3 bases and J by 0 bases, with 11 bases between them. The DNA for the CDR3 is TGTGCCAGCAGCTTGAGGAGAAGCTTGAACACTGAAGCTTTCTTT. It encodes CASSLRRSLNTEAFF.

The J gene is TRBJ2-2, the V gene TRBV9, with D hard to call. Germline CDR1 reads SGDLS; CDR2 reads YYNGEE. This CDR3 has 15 amino acids. Trimming cost V 0 bases and J 3 bases, with 9 bases left between them. The DNA of the CDR3 is TGTGCCAGCAGCGTAGGGGCTACATACACCGGGGAGCTGTTTTTT. It is translated as CASSVGATYTGELFF.

The J gene is TRBJ2-5, the V gene TRBV5-1, with D possibly being TRBD1 (5 bases). The ends were cut back, 9 bases at V and 2 bases at J, with 20 bases in the middle. The CDR3 spans 15 residues. CDR1 and CDR2 from the germline V gene are SGHRS and YFSETQ. The CDR3 DNA is TGCGCCACCCAGCAGGGTGGACAACTACAAGAGACCCAGTACTTC. It specifies CATQQGGQLQETQYF.

The V call is TRBV20-1, the J call TRBJ2-2; 7 bases match TRBD2. The V gene end was trimmed by 6 bases and the J gene end by 1 base; junction bases not matched to a gene: 5. The CDR3 has 14 amino acids. Germline loops: CDR1 DFQATT, CDR2 SNEGSKA (reference sequence). The CDR3 is CSATTSLNTGELFF. CDR3 in DNA: TGCAGTGCAACGACTAGCCTGAACACCGGGGAGCTGTTTTTT.

The chain uses TRBV15 and TRBJ2-1; TRBD2 aligns across 7 bases. The trim removed 3 bases at V and 1 base at J, leaving 9 bases unmatched. The CDR3 runs 17 residues. The germline V gene encodes CDR1 LNHNV and CDR2 YYDKDF (reference sequence). The CDR3 bases are TGTGCCACCAGCAGCTCTGGACTAGTGGGGTCCTACAATGAGCAGTTCTTC. Translation gives CATSSSGLVGSYNEQFF.

This clonotype was observed many times. This rearrangement joins TRBV3-1 to TRBJ1-4, with D uncertain. This CDR3 has 15 amino acids. Trimming stripped 0 bases from V and 4 bases from J, with 9 bases between. Germline CDR1 and CDR2: LGHDT and YNNKEL (reference sequence). CDR3 sequence (DNA): TGTGCCAGCAGCCAAGAATGGGGAATTAATGAAAAACTGTTTTTT. As protein: CASSQEWGINEKLFF.

The chain recombines TRBV25-1 with TRBJ1-3; 8 bases match TRBD1. The germline V gene has CDR1 MGHDK and CDR2 SYGVNS. V shed 5 bases and J 4 bases; nucleotides not matched to a gene: 4. CDR3 length equals 14 residues. The CDR3 nucleotides are TGTGCCAGCAGTAAGACAGGGGCGGGAAACACCATATATTTT. Protein sequence: CASSKTGAGNTIYF.

The chain has TRBV7-6 and TRBJ1-4; 8 bases map to TRBD1. The germline CDR1 and CDR2 sequences are SGHVS and FNYEAQ. The J segment lost 2 bases and the V segment lost 1 base, leaving 3 bases of the junction unmatched. The CDR3 runs to 16 residues. The CDR3 region has the DNA TGTGCCAGCAGCTTAGGGCAGGGGGCCACTAATGAAAAACTGTTTTTT. Amino acids: CASSLGQGATNEKLFF.

The rearrangement joins TRBV7-9 to TRBJ1-3; maybe TRBD1 (6 bases). The CDR3 is 16 amino acids. Trimming shortened V by 10 bases and J by 4 bases, and 23 bases separated the two germline ends. Per the germline V gene, CDR1 is SEHNR and CDR2 is FQNEAQ (reference sequence). The chain's CDR3 is CATTSYRDSIGNTIYF. The CDR3 nucleotides are TGTGCCACTACCTCGTACAGGGATTCTATCGGAAACACCATATATTTT.

The gene calls are TRBV25-1 and TRBJ1-2, with 7 bases lining up with TRBD1. This CDR3 has 13 amino acids. With 7 bases clipped from V and 6 bases from J, the junction kept 8 bases outside the gene matches. From germline, CDR1 is MGHDK and CDR2 SYGVNS. CDR3 sequence: CASINGQGDGYTF. The CDR3 DNA follows: TGTGCCAGCATCAACGGGCAGGGGGATGGCTACACCTTC.